This TCR beta chain is drawn from a study of T cell responses to AZD1222 COVID-19 vaccine. Study outcomes and limitations: Only six or seven AZD1222 recipients tested seropositive at baseline. White British donors predominated, females outnumbered males, and clonal diversity was possibly underestimated. After the peak T cell response, and only then, were repertoires sampled.

Repertoires were generated with immunoSEQ multiplex PCR, while TCRdb's copy carries only in-frame clones and drops some. The sample comprises over 65,000 clones, 90% of which are singletons, and around 5% rests with the top ten. Germline V gene data show CDR1 as SQVTM and CDR2 as ANQGSEA. With 7 bases removed from V and 2 bases from J, the gap between germline ends came to 17 bases. The CDR3 covers 14 residues. Worth noting for this clone: What it recognizes is unknown.

This receptor was taken from an adult in good health. Here the sequenced sample was peripheral blood, taken on day 0 of AZD1222 vaccination. The gene calls are TRBV29-1 and TRBJ1-2, with a tentative D call TRBD1 (5 bases). CDR3 coding DNA: TGCAGCGCTGACCTTGGGGGACTGAACTATGGCTACACCTTC. Translation: CSADLGGLNYGYTF.